The 14 T cell receptor beta chains presented below share a single source sample, sequenced in a study of cytomegalovirus exposure and HLA in healthy donors. Both 60 Vbeta primers and 13 Jbeta primers went into the PCR. Using immunoSEQ multiplex PCR, the repertoire was profiled, and TCRdb retains in-frame clones only, with some absent. The data hold 150,000 to 200,000 clones, with about 80% observed a single time. The sequenced sample was PBMCs. These receptors were collected from a woman between 40 and 55 years old in good health and CMV-seronegative.

The chain carries TRBV9 and TRBJ2-3, with TRBD2 matching 9 bases. This CDR3 has 16 residues. The germline V gene encodes CDR1 SGDLS and CDR2 YYNGEE. Unmatched junction bases numbered 10, after V lost 3 bases and J lost 5 bases. The chain's CDR3 is CASSASSGMGGDTQYF. DNA for the CDR3: TGTGCCAGCAGCGCTTCTAGCGGGATGGGAGGAGATACGCAGTATTTT. Supplemented by reference TRBV9 and TRBJ2-3, the full variable domain reads DSGVTQTPKHLITATGQRVTLRCSPRSGDLSVYWYQQSLDQGLQFLIQYYNGEERAKGNILERFSAQQFPDLHSELNLSSLELGDSALYFCASSASSGMGGDTQYFGPGTRLTVL.

The V call is TRBV11-2, the J call TRBJ2-1; 10 bases line up with TRBD2. Germline V CDR1 and CDR2: SGHAT, FQNNGV. CDR3 length: 18 residues. The junction had 7 bases not matched to a gene; V was cut back by 1 base and J by 1 base. CDR3 loop: CASSLVALAGVSYNEQFF. In nucleotides, the CDR3 is TGTGCCAGCAGCTTAGTGGCGCTAGCGGGGGTGTCCTACAATGAGCAGTTCTTC.

This chain uses TRBV7-2 with TRBJ2-1; 8 bases are a match to TRBD1. Looked up from germline, CDR1 is SGHTA and CDR2 is FQGNSA. Germline trimming cut 5 bases from V and 5 bases from J; bases unmatched to any gene: 8. The length of the CDR3 is 15 residues. The CDR3 is CASSQGQAANNEQFF. In DNA, the CDR3 is TGTGCCAGCAGCCAGGGACAGGCAGCCAACAATGAGCAGTTCTTC.

The genes are TRBV18 and TRBJ2-1, with D unclear. Germline V lookup: CDR1 KGHSH, CDR2 LQKENI. The CDR3 consists of 11 residues. Between the trimmed V and J ends, which lost 3 bases and 9 bases, there was a span of 6 bases. The CDR3 sequence: CASSPYPEQFF. CDR3 DNA: TGTGCCAGCTCACCCTACCCTGAGCAGTTCTTC. Full variable domain (rest looked up from reference TRBV18 and TRBJ2-1): NAGVMQNPRHLVRRRGQEARLRCSPMKGHSHVYWYRQLPEEGLKFMVYLQKENIIDESGMPKERFSAEFPKEGPSILRIQQVVRGDSAAYFCASSPYPEQFFGPGTRLTVL.

This chain joins TRBV6-6 and TRBJ2-7; D is perhaps TRBD1 (5 bases). This CDR3 contains 14 residues. V lost 2 bases, J lost 2 bases, and 10 bases lay in between. The germline V gene has CDR1 MNHNY and CDR2 SVGAGI (reference sequence). In nucleotides, the CDR3 is TGTGCCAGCAGTTACGAACCGACAGCCTACGAGCAGTACTTC. Protein: CASSYEPTAYEQYF.

Comment on this clone: The sample holds other DNA sequences that translate to the same CDR3. V usage is TRBV9 and J usage is TRBJ2-3; possible D gene TRBD2, 5 bases. There are 15 residues in the CDR3. V was pared by 2 bases and J by 0 bases, with 10 bases between. Germline V lookup: CDR1 SGDLS, CDR2 YYNGEE. CDR3 sequence: CASSVTGGSTDTQYF. CDR3 DNA sequence: TGTGCCAGCAGCGTCACGGGCGGGAGCACAGATACGCAGTATTTT.

The gene calls are TRBV5-1 and TRBJ2-1; 12 nucleotides align to TRBD2. The CDR3 runs 15 residues. J gave up 7 bases and V 8 bases, and 10 bases lay outside the gene matches. Germline V lookup: CDR1 SGHRS, CDR2 YFSETQ. The DNA of the CDR3 is TGCGCCAGTAAGACGACTAGCGGGAGTAGGAATGAGCAGTTCTTC. It codes for CASKTTSGSRNEQFF.

The J gene is TRBJ1-4, the V gene TRBV5-1; D uncertain. V lost 0 bases and J lost 0, with 15 bases in between. The germline V gene encodes CDR1 SGHRS and CDR2 YFSETQ. The CDR3 extends over 18 amino acids. The CDR3: CASSLDISSGSTNEKLFF. The CDR3 coding sequence is TGCGCCAGCAGCTTGGATATTAGCTCGGGTTCAACTAATGAAAAACTGTTTTTT. Together with reference TRBV5-1 and TRBJ1-4, the CDR3 gives the full variable domain: KAGVTQTPRYLIKTRGQQVTLSCSPISGHRSVSWYQQTPGQGLQFLFEYFSETQRNKGNFPGRFSGRQFSNSRSEMNVSTLELGDSALYLCASSLDISSGSTNEKLFFGSGTQLSVL.

The chain joins TRBV5-4 to TRBJ2-2; TRBD2 aligns across 13 bases. V lost 4 bases, J lost 4 bases, and 4 bases stayed unmatched. The CDR3 sequence is 16 residues long. Per the germline V gene, CDR1 is SGHNT and CDR2 is YYREEE (reference sequence). The CDR3: CASSLGLAGATGELFF. CDR3 sequence (DNA): TGTGCCAGCAGCCTAGGACTAGCGGGAGCCACCGGGGAGCTGTTTTTT.

This chain joins TRBV19 and TRBJ2-4; D unresolved. The CDR3 is 16 residues long. Germline V gene sequence: CDR1 LNHDA, CDR2 SQIVND (reference sequence). Trimming stripped 9 bases from V and 2 bases from J, with 20 bases between. CDR3 DNA: TGTGCCAGCACCCTACATCCCAGGTCACCCAAAAACATTCAGTACTTC. Translation: CASTLHPRSPKNIQYF.

The gene calls are TRBV6-1 and TRBJ1-2, with D possibly matching TRBD1 (6 bases). CDR3 size: 14 residues. The germline CDR1 and CDR2 sequences are MNHNS and SASEGT. V lost 9 bases and J lost 0, with 14 bases in between. CDR3 sequence reads: CASKLDRANYGYTF. The CDR3, as DNA: TGTGCCAGTAAATTGGACAGAGCTAACTATGGCTACACCTTC.

This clone is a singleton in its sample. The V and J genes are TRBV19 and TRBJ2-3, with 9 bases identical to TRBD1. The CDR3 runs 16 residues. Trimming removed 4 bases from V and 3 bases from J; junction bases left unmatched: 8. Germline values: CDR1 LNHDA, CDR2 SQIVND (reference sequence). This CDR3 is CASSTRQGERTDTQYF. The CDR3 DNA is TGTGCCAGTAGTACTAGACAGGGGGAGCGGACAGATACGCAGTATTTT.

The V call is TRBV12-5, the J call TRBJ2-5; perhaps TRBD1 as D (5 bases). The J call may be mistaken, given a closer DNA end match to TRBJ2-7. CDR1 and CDR2 from the germline V gene are LGHNT and FRNRAP. The CDR3 runs to 16 residues. The CDR3 reads CASGLGYRPRTSEQYF. CDR3 DNA sequence: TGTGCTAGTGGTTTGGGTTACAGGCCTCGTACATCCGAGCAGTACTTC.

The rearrangement uses TRBV6-1 and TRBJ1-2, with 9 positions matching TRBD1. Germline CDR1 reads MNHNS; CDR2 reads SASEGT. The J segment lost 7 bases and the V segment lost 0 bases, leaving 12 bases of the junction unmatched. The CDR3 consists of 17 residues. The CDR3 here is CASSEAPGTTGGSGYTF. In nucleotides, the CDR3 is TGTGCCAGCAGTGAAGCGCCCGGGACCACAGGGGGCTCTGGCTACACCTTC.